Listed below are T cell receptor beta chains from one sample, sequenced in a study of T cell responses to AZD1222 COVID-19 vaccine. Assay used: immunoSEQ multiplex PCR; TCRdb lists only in-frame clones, some missing. The sample shows approximately 140,000 clones, around 90% of them seen only once. The specimen comprised peripheral blood, sampled 28 days after the second AZD1222 dose. These receptors were taken from an adult who received the AZD1222 COVID-19 vaccine. CDR3s include the opening cysteine and the closing phenylalanine or tryptophan. A D gene is named only where the DNA matches it firmly. Some rows have no size entry. The others give once, few or many, or a class for an expanded clone.

TRBJ2-1 | NA | NA | TRBV9 | CASSAGLYNEQFF | TGTGCCAGCAGCGCAGGGTTATACAATGAGCAGTTCTTC
TRBJ2-7 | NA | NA | TRBV7-9 | CASSLGPGITNTYEQYF | TGTGCCAGCAGCTTAGGTCCGGGGATAACGAACACCTACGAGCAGTACTTC
TRBJ2-7 | NA | NA | TRBV6-1 | CASSEGWSYEQYF | TGTGCCAGCAGTGAAGGGTGGTCCTACGAGCAGTACTTC
TRBJ2-1 | NA | TRBD2 | TRBV7-2 | CASSRNTLGLGFDEQFF | TGTGCCAGCAGCCGCAATACCCTGGGACTAGGGTTCGATGAGCAGTTCTTC
TRBJ1-5 | NA | NA | TRBV3-1/TRBV3-2 | CASSQEVLGPQHF | TGTGCCAGCAGCCAAGAGGTGTTGGGGCCCCAGCATTTT
TRBJ2-7 | NA | NA | TRBV7-6 | CASSLYQGRSYEQYF | TGTGCCAGCAGCTTATACCAGGGACGGAGCTACGAGCAGTACTTC
TRBJ1-5 | NA | NA | TRBV27 | CASRKWGGDQPQHF | TGTGCCAGCAGAAAATGGGGGGGGGATCAGCCCCAGCATTTT
TRBJ2-7 | NA | NA | TRBV30 | CAWAAVSYEQYF | TGTGCCTGGGCCGCGGTCTCCTACGAGCAGTACTTC
TRBJ2-6 | NA | NA | TRBV6-2/TRBV6-3 | CASSYGASPGANVLTF | TGTGCCAGCAGTTACGGGGCTAGCCCTGGGGCCAACGTCCTGACTTTC
TRBJ1-3 | NA | NA | TRBV18 | CASSLDRSGNTIYF | TGTGCCAGCTCACTTGACAGGAGCGGAAACACCATATATTTT
TRBJ1-1 | NA | NA | TRBV19 | CASPSGTEAFF | TGTGCCAGCCCATCGGGCACTGAAGCTTTCTTT
TRBJ2-4 | once | TRBD2 | TRBV11-3 | CASSRRREGHRNIQYF | TGTGCCAGCAGCCGGAGGCGGGAGGGCCATAGAAACATTCAGTACTTC
TRBJ1-4 | NA | NA | TRBV15 | CATSSSLEPTSANEKLFF | TGTGCCACCAGCAGCTCCTTGGAGCCTACGTCGGCTAATGAAAAACTGTTTTTT
TRBJ2-7 | NA | TRBD2 | TRBV5-4 | CASSSENTRTSGRYF | TGTGCCAGCAGCTCCGAAAATACGAGGACTAGCGGGAGGTACTTC
TRBJ1-6 | NA | NA | TRBV7-2 | CASSPLVLSPLHF | TGTGCCAGCAGCCCGCTGGTCCTATCACCCCTCCACTTT
TRBJ1-2 | NA | NA | TRBV6-6 | CASISPTPKRYGYTF | TGTGCCAGCATCTCCCCGACCCCCAAGAGGTATGGCTACACCTTC
TRBJ1-5 | NA | TRBD1 | TRBV19 | CASSIGGQGVDQPQHF | TGTGCCAGTAGTATTGGGGGACAGGGGGTAGATCAGCCCCAGCATTTT
TRBJ1-2 | NA | TRBD1 | TRBV7-2 | CASSWRQGNGYTF | TGTGCCAGCAGCTGGCGACAGGGTAATGGCTACACCTTC
TRBJ2-1 | NA | TRBD1 | TRBV9 | CASGPGQAYNEQFF | TGTGCCAGCGGACCGGGACAGGCATACAATGAGCAGTTCTTC
TRBJ1-1 | NA | NA | TRBV7-2 | CASSTRAGGVSMGTEAFF | TGTGCCAGCAGCACACGGGCGGGGGGAGTAAGTATGGGGACTGAAGCTTTCTTT
TRBJ2-1 | NA | TRBD2 | TRBV4-3 | CASSQDSRTSGYNEQFF | TGCGCCAGCAGCCAGGACTCACGGACTAGCGGTTACAATGAGCAGTTCTTC
TRBJ2-1 | NA | TRBD1 | TRBV5-1 | CASSLGQGRSEQFF | TGCGCCAGCAGCCTGGGACAGGGGAGGAGTGAGCAGTTCTTC